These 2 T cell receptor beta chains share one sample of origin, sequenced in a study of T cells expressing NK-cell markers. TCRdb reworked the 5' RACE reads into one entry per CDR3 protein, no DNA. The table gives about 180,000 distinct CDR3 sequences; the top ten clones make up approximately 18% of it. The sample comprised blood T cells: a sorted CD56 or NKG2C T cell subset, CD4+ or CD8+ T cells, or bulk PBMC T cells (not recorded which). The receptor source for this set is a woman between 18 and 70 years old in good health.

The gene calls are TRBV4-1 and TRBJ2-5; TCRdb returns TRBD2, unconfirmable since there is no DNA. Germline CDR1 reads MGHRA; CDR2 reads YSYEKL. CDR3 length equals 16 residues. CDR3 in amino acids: CASSQVEGNSGQAQYF.

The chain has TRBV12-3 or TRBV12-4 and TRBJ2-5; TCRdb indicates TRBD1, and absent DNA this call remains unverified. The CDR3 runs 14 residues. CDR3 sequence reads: CASSETGGGETQYF.